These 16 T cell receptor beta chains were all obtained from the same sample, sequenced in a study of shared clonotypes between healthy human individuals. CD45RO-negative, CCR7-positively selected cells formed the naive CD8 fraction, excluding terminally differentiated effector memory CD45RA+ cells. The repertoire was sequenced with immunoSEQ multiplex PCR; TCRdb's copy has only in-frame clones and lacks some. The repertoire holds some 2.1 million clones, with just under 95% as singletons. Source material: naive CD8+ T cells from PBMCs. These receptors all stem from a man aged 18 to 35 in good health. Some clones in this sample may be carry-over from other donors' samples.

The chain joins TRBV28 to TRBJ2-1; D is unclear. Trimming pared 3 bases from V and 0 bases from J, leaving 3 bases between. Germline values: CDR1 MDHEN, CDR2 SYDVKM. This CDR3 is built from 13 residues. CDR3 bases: TGTGCCAGCAGTTTCCTCTCCTACAATGAGCAGTTCTTC. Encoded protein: CASSFLSYNEQFF.

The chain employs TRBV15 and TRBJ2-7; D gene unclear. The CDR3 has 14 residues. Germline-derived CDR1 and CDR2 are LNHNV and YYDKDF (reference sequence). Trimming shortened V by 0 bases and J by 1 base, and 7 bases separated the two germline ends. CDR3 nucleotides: TGTGCCACCAGCAGAGAGCAATTTTCCTACGAGCAGTACTTC. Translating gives CATSREQFSYEQYF.

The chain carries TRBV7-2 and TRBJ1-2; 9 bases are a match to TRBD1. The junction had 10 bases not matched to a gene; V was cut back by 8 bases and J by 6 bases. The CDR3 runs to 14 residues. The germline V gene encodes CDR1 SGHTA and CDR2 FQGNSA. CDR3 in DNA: TGTGCCAGCCAAATCACAGGGGGCGGGGATGGCTACACCTTC. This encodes CASQITGGGDGYTF.

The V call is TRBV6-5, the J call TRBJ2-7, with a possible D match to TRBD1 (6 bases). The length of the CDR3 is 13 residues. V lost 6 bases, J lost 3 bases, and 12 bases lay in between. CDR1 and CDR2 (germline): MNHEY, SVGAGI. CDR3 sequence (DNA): TGTGCCAGCAGAGGGGGACCGATCTACGAGCAGTACTTC. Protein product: CASRGGPIYEQYF.

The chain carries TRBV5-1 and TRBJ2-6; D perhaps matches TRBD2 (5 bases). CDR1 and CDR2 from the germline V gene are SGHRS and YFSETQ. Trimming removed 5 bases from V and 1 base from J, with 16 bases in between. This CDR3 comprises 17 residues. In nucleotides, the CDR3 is TGCGCCAGCAGGGCCGGGAATCTCCTATCTGGGGCCAACGTCCTGACTTTC. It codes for CASRAGNLLSGANVLTF.

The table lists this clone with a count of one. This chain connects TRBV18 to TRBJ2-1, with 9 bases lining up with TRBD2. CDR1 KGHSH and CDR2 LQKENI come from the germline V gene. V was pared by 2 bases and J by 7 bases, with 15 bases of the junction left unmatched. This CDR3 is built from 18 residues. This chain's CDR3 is CASSPTVSGRTSSNEQFF. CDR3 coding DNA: TGTGCCAGCTCACCAACCGTAAGCGGGAGGACCTCCTCTAATGAGCAGTTCTTC.

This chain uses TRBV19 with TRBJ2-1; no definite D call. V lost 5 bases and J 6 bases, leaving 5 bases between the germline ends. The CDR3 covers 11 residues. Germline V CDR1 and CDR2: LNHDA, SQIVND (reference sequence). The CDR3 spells CASSGPNEQFF. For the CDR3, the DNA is TGTGCCAGTAGTGGTCCCAATGAGCAGTTCTTC. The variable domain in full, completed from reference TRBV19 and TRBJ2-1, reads DGGITQSPKYLFRKEGQNVTLSCEQNLNHDAMYWYRQDPGQGLRLIYYSQIVNDFQKGDIAEGYSVSREKKESFPLTVTSAQKNPTAFYLCASSGPNEQFFGPGTRLTVL.

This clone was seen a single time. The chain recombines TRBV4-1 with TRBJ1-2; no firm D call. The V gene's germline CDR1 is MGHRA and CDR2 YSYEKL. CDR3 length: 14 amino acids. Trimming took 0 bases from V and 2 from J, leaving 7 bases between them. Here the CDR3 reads CASSQDRVNYGYTF. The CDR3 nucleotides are TGCGCCAGCAGCCAAGACAGAGTCAACTATGGCTACACCTTC.

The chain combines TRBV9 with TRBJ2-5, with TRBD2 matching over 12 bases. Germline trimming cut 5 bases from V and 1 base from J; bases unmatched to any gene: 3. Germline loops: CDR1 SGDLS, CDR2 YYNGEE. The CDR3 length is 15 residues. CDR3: CASSSSGGVQETQYF. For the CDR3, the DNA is TGTGCCAGCAGTTCTAGCGGGGGGGTCCAAGAGACCCAGTACTTC.

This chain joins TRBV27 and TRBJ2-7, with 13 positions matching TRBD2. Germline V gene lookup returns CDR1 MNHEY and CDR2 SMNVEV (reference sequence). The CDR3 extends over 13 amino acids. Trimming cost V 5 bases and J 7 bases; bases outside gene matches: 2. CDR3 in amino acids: CASSTSGRVEQYF. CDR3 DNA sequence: TGTGCCAGCAGTACTAGCGGGAGGGTTGAGCAGTACTTC.

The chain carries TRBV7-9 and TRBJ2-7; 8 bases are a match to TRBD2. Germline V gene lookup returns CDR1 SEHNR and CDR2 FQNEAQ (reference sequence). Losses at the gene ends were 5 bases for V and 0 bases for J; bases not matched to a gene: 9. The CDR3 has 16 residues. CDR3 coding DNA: TGTGCCAGCAGCCCTATTCTAGCGGGCGTCTCCTACGAGCAGTACTTC. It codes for CASSPILAGVSYEQYF.

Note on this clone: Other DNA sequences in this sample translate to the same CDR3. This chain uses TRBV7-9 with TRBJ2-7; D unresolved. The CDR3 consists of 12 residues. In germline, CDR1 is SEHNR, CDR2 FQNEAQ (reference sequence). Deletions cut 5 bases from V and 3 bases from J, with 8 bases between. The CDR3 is CASSPDHYEQYF. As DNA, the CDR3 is TGTGCCAGCAGCCCTGACCACTACGAGCAGTACTTC.

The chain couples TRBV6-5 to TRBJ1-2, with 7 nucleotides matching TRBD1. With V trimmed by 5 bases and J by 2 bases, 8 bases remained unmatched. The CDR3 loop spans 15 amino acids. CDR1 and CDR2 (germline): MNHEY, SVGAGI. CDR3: CASSPRTGLNYGYTF. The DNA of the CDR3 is TGTGCCAGCAGTCCCCGGACAGGACTCAACTATGGCTACACCTTC.

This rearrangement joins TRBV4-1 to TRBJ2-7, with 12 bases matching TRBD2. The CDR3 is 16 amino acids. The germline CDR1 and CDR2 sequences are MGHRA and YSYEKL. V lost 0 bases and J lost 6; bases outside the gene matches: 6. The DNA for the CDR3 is TGCGCCAGCAGCCAAGATGCTAGCGGGAGGGCCTCCGAGCAGTACTTC. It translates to CASSQDASGRASEQYF.

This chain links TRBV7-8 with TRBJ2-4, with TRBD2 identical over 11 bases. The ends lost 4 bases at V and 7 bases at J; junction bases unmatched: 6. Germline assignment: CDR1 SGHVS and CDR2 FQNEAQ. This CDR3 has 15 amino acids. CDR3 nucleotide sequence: TGTGCCAGCAGCTATAGCGGGAGGGCCCTTAACATTCAGTACTTC. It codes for CASSYSGRALNIQYF.

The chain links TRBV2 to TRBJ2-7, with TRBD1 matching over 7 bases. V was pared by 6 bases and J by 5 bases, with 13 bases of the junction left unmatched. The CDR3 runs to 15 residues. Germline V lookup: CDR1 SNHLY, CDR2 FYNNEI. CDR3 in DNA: TGTGCCAGCAGCGCTCTTGTGGACAGGCCCCACGAGCAGTACTTC. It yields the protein CASSALVDRPHEQYF. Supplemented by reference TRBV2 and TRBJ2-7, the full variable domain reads EPEVTQTPSHQVTQMGQEVILRCVPISNHLYFYWYRQILGQKVEFLVSFYNNEISEKSEIFDDQFSVERPDGSNFTLKIRSTKLEDSAMYFCASSALVDRPHEQYFGPGTRLTVT.